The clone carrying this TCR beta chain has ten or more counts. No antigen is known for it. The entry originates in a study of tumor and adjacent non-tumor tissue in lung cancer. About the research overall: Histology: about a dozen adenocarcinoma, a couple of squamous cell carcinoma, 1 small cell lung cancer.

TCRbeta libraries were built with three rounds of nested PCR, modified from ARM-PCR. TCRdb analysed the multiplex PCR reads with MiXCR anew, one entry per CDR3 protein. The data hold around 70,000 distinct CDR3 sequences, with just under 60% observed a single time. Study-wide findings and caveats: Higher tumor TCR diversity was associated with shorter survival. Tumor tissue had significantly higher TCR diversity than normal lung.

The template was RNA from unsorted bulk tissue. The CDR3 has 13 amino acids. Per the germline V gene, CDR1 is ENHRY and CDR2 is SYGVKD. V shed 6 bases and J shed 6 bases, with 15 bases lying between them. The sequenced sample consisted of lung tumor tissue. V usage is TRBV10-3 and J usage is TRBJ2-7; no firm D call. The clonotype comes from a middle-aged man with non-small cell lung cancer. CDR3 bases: TGTGCCATCAGGGGCGGCCAAACTCGCGAGCAGTACTTC. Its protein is CAIRGGQTREQYF.